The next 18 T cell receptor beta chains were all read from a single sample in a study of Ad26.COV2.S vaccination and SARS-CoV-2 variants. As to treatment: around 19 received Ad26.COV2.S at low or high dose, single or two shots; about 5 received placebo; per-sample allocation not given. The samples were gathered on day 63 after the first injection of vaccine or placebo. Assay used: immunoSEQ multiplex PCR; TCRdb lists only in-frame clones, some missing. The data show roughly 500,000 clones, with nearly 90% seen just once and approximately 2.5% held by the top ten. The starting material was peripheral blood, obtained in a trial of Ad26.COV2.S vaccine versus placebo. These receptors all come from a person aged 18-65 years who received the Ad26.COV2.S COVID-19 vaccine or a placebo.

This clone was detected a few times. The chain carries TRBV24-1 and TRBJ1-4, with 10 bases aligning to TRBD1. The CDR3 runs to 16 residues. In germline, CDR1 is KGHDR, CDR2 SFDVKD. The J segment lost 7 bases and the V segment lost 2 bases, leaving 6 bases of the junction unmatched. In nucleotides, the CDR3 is TGTGCCACCAGTGATTCCGGGACAGGGGAGGTTGAAAAACTGTTTTTT. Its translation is CATSDSGTGEVEKLFF.

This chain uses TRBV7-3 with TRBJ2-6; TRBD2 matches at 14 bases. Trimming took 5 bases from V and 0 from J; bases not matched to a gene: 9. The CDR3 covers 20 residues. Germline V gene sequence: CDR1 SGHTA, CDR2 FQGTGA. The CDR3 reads CASSAMGLAGVSSGANVLTF. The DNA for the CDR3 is TGTGCCAGCAGCGCAATGGGACTAGCGGGAGTTTCCTCTGGGGCCAACGTCCTGACTTTC.

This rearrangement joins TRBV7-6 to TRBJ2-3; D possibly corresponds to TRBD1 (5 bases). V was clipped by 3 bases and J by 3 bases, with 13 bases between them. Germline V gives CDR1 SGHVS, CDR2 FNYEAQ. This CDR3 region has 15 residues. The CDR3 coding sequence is TGTGCCAGCAGCTTCTTGGTCAGGGCAACAGATACGCAGTATTTT. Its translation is CASSFLVRATDTQYF.

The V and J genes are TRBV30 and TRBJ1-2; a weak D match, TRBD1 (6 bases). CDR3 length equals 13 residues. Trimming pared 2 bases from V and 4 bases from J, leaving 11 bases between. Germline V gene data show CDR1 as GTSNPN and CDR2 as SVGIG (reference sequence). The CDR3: CAWSRGMRYGYTF. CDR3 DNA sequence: TGTGCCTGGAGTAGGGGGATGCGCTATGGCTACACCTTC.

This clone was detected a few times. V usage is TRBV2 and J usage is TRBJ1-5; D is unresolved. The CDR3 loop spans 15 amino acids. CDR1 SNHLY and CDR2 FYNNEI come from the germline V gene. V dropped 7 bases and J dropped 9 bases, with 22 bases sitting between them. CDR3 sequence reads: CASMPGSSTSRPQHF. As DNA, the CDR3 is TGTGCCAGCATGCCCGGGAGCTCGACTAGCAGGCCCCAGCATTTT.

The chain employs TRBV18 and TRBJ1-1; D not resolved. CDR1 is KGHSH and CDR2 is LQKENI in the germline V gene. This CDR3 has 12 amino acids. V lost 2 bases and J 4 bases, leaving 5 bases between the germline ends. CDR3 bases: TGTGCCAGCTCACCAATCGCCACTGAAGCTTTCTTT. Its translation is CASSPIATEAFF.

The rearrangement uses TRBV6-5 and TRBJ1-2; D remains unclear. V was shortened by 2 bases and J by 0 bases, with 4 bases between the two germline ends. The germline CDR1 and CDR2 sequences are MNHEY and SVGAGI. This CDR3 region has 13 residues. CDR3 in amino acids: CASSYETNYGYTF. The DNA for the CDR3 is TGTGCCAGCAGTTACGAAACTAACTATGGCTACACCTTC.

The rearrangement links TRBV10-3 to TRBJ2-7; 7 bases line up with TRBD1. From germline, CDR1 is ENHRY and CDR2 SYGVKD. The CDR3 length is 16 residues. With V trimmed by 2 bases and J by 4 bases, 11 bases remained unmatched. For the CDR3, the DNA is TGTGCCATCAGTGAGACGACGGACAGGAGACTTTACGAGCAGTACGTC. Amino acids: CAISETTDRRLYEQYV.

The CDR3 region is CASSKGAAGDPDTQYF. In nucleotides, the CDR3 is TGTGCCAGCAGCAAAGGTGCAGCGGGAGATCCAGATACGCAGTATTTT. The chain joins TRBV21-1 to TRBJ2-3; the table's D call, TRBD2, has no DNA check behind it. TRBV21-1 is a documented pseudogene. CDR3 length equals 16 residues.

CDR3 sequence (DNA): TGTGCCATCAGCCCCGGACAGGCAAATCAGCCCCAGCATTTT. This gives the protein CAISPGQANQPQHF. This chain joins TRBV10-3 and TRBJ1-5, with 7 bases aligning to TRBD1. This CDR3 has 14 residues. Germline CDR1 and CDR2: ENHRY and SYGVKD. Losses at the gene ends were 6 bases for V and 4 bases for J; bases not matched to a gene: 6.

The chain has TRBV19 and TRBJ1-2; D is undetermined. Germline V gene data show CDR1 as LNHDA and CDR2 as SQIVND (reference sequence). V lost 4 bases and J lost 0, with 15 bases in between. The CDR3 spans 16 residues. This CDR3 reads CASSSPITSANYGYTF. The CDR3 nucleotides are TGTGCCAGTAGTAGTCCGATTACTTCAGCTAACTATGGCTACACCTTC.

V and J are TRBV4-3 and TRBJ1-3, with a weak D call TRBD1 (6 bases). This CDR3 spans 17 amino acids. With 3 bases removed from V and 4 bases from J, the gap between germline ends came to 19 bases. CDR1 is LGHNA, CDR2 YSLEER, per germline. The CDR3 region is CASSQAAATGRGNTIYF. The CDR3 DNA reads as TGCGCCAGCAGCCAGGCCGCCGCTACAGGGCGAGGAAACACCATATATTTT.

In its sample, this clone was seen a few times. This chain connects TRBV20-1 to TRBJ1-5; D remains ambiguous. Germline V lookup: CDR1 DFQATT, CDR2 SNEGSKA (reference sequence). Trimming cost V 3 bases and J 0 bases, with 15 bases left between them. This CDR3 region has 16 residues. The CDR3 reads CSASESGLNSNQPQHF. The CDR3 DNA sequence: TGCAGTGCTAGTGAGTCAGGACTGAATAGCAATCAGCCCCAGCATTTT.

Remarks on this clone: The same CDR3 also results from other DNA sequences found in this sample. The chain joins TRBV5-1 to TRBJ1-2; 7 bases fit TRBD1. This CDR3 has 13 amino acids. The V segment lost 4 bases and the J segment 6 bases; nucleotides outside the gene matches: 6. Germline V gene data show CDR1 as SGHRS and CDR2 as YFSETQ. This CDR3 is CASSLTGADGYTF. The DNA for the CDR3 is TGCGCCAGCAGCCTTACAGGGGCTGATGGCTACACCTTC.

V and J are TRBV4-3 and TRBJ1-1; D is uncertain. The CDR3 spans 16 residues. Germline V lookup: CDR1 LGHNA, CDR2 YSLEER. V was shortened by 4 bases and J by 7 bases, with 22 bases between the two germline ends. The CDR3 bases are TGCGCCAGCAGCCCCAAACAGATTCGAGGTTCTGGTGAAGCTTTCTTT. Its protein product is CASSPKQIRGSGEAFF.

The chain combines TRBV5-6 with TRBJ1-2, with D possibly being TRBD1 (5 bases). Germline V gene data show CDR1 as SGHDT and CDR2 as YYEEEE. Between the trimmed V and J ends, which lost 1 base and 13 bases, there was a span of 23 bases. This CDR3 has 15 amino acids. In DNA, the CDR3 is TGTGCCAGCAGCTTGATCCAGGGCACGACTTTAGTAAGCACCTTC. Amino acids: CASSLIQGTTLVSTF.

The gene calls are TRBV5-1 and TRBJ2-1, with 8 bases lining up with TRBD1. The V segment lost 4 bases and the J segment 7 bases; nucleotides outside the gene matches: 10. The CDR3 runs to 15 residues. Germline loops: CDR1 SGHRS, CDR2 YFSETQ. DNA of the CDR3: TGCGCCAGCAGCACCGGGACAGGTCGCGGGAATGAGCAGTTCTTC. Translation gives CASSTGTGRGNEQFF.

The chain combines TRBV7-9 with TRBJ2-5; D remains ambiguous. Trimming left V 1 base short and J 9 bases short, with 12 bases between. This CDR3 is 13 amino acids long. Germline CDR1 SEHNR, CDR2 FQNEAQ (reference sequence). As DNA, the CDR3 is TGTGCCAGCAGCTTAGAGGCGACTCGTGCCCAGTACTTC. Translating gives CASSLEATRAQYF.